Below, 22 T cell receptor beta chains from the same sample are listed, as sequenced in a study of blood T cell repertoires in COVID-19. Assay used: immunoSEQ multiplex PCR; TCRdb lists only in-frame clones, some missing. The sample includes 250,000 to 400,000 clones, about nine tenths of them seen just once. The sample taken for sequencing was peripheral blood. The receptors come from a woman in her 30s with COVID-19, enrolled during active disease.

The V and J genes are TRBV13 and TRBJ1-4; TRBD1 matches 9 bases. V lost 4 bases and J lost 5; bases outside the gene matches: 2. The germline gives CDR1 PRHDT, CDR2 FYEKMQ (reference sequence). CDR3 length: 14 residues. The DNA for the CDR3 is TGTGCCAGCAGCTCCGACAGGGGGAATGAAAAACTGTTTTTT. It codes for CASSSDRGNEKLFF.

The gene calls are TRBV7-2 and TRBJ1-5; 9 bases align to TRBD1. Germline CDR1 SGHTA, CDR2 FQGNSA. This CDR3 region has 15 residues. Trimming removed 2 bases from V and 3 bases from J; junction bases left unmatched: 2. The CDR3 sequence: CASSLWTGANQPQHF. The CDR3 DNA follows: TGTGCCAGCAGCTTATGGACAGGGGCCAATCAGCCCCAGCATTTT.

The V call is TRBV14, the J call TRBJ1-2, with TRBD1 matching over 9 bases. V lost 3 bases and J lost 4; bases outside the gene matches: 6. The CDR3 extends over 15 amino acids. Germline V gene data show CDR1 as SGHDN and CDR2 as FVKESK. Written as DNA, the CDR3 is TGTGCCAGCAGCCAGCTAACAGGGGGCCCCTATGGCTACACCTTC. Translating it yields CASSQLTGGPYGYTF.

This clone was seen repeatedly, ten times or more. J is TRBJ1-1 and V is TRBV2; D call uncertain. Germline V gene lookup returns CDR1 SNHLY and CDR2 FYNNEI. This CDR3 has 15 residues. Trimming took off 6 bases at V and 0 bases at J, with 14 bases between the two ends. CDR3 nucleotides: TGTGCCAGCAGCCTTCACACAGAAGTGAACACTGAAGCTTTCTTT. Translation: CASSLHTEVNTEAFF.

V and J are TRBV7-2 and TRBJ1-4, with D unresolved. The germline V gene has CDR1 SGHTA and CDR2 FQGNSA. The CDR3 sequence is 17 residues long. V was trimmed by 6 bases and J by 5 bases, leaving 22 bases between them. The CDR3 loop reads CASSFHGSTTSNEKLFF. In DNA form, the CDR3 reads TGTGCCAGCAGTTTCCACGGGTCGACTACCTCAAATGAAAAACTGTTTTTT.

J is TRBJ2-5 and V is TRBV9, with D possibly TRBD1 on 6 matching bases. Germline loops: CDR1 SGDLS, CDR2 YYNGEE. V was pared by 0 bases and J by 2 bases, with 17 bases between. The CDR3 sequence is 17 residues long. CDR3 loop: CASSVAAGSRGQETQYF. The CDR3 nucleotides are TGTGCCAGCAGCGTAGCTGCCGGCAGCAGGGGTCAAGAGACCCAGTACTTC.

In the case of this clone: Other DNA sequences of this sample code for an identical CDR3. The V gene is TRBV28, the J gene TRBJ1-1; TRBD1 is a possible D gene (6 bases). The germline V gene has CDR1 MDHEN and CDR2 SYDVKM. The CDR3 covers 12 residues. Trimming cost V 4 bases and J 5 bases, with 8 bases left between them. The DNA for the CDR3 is TGTGCCAGCAGTTCAGGGGATACTGAAGCTTTCTTT. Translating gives CASSSGDTEAFF.

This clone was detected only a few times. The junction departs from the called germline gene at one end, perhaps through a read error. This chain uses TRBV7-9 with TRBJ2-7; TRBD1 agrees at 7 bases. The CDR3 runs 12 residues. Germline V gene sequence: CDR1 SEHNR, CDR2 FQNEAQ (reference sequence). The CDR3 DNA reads TGTGCCAGCAGCCTCCCGACAGGGCAAAGGATCTTC. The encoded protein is CASSLPTGQRIF.

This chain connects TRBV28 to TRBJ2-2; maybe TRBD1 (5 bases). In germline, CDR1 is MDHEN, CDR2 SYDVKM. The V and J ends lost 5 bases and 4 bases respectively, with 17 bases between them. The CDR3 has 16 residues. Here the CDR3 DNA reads TGTGCCAGCAGTGGCCGTACGACAGTGTCCACCGGGGAGCTGTTTTTT. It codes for CASSGRTTVSTGELFF.

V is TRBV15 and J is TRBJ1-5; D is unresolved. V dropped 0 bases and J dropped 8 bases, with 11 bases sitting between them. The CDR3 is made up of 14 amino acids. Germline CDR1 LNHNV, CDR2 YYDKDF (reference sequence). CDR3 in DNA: TGTGCCACCAGCAGAGATCTCGTGAGTGAGCCCCAGCATTTT. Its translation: CATSRDLVSEPQHF.

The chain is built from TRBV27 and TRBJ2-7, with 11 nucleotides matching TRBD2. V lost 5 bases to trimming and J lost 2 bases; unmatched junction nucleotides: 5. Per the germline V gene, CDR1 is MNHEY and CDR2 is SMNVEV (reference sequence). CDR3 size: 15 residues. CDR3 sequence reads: CASSPIAGGPYEQYF. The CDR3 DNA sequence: TGTGCCAGCAGTCCCATAGCGGGAGGGCCCTACGAGCAGTACTTC.

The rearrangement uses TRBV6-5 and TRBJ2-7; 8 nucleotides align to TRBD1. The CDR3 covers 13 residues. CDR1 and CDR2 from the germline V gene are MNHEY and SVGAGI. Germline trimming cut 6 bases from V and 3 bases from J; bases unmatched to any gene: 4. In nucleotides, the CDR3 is TGTGCCAGCAGCTTAGGACAGGGCTACGAGCAGTACTTC. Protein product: CASSLGQGYEQYF.

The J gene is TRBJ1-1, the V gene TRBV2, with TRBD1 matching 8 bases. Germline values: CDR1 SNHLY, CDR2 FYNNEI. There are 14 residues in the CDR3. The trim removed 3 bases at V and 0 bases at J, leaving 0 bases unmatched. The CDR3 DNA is TGTGCCAGCAGTGAGACAGGGGTGAACACTGAAGCTTTCTTT. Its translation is CASSETGVNTEAFF.

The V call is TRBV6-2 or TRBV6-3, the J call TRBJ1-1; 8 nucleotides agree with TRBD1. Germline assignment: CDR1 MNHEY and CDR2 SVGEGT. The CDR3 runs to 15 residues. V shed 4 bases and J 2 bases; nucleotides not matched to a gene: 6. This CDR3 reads CASSLSGQGNTEAFF. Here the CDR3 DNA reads TGTGCCAGCAGTTTGTCCGGACAGGGAAACACTGAAGCTTTCTTT.

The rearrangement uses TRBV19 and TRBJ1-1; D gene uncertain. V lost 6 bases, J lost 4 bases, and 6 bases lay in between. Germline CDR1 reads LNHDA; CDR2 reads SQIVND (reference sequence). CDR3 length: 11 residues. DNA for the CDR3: TGTGCCAGTAGATCCGGCACTGAAGCTTTCTTT. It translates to CASRSGTEAFF. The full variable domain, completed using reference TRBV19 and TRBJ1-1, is DGGITQSPKYLFRKEGQNVTLSCEQNLNHDAMYWYRQDPGQGLRLIYYSQIVNDFQKGDIAEGYSVSREKKESFPLTVTSAQKNPTAFYLCASRSGTEAFFGQGTRLTVV.

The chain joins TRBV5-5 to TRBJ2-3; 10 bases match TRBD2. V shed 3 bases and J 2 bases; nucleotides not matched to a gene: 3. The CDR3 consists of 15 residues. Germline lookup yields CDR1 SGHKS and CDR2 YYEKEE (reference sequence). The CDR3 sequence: CASSWTSGYTDTQYF. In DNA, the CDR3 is TGTGCCAGCAGCTGGACTAGCGGTTACACAGATACGCAGTATTTT.

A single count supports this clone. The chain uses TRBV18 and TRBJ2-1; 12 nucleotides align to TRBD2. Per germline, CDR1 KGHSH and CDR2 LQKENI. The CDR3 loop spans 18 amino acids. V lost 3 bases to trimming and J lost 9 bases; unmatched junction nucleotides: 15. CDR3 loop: CASSPTGSSGRAASEQFF. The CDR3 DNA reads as TGTGCCAGCTCACCGACAGGGTCTAGCGGGAGGGCCGCGAGTGAGCAGTTCTTC. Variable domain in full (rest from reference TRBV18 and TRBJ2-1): NAGVMQNPRHLVRRRGQEARLRCSPMKGHSHVYWYRQLPEEGLKFMVYLQKENIIDESGMPKERFSAEFPKEGPSILRIQQVVRGDSAAYFCASSPTGSSGRAASEQFFGPGTRLTVL.

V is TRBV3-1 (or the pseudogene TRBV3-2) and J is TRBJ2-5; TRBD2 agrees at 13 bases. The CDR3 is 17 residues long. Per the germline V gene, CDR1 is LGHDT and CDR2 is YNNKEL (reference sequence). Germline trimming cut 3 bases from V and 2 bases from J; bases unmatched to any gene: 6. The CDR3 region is CASSQRTSGRPQETQYF. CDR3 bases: TGTGCCAGCAGCCAGAGGACTAGCGGGAGACCTCAAGAGACCCAGTACTTC.

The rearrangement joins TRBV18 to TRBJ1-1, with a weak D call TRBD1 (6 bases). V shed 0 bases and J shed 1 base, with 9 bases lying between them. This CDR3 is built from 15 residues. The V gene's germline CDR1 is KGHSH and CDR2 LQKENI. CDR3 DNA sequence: TGTGCCAGCTCACCACCTGGACAGCGGAACACTGAAGCTTTCTTT. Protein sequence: CASSPPGQRNTEAFF.

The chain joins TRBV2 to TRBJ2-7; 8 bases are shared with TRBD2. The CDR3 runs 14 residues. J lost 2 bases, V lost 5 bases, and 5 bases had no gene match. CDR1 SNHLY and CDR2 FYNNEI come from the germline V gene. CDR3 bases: TGTGCCAGCAGTTTTACTAGCGGACCCTACGAGCAGTACTTC. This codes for CASSFTSGPYEQYF.

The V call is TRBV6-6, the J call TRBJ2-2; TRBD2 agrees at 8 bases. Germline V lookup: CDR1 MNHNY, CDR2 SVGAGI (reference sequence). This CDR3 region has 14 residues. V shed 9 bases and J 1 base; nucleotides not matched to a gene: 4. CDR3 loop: CASGTSGNTGELFF. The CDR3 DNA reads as TGTGCCAGTGGCACTAGCGGGAACACCGGGGAGCTGTTTTTT.

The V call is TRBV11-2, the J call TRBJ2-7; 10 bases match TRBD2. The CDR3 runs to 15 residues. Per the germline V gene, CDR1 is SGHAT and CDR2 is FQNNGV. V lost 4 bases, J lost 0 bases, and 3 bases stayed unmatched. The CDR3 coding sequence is TGTGCCAGCAGCTCCCTAGCGGGGGTCTCCTACGAGCAGTACTTC. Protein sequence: CASSSLAGVSYEQYF.